Listed below are T cell receptor beta chains from one sample, sequenced in a study of T cell repertoires in cytomegalovirus infection. TCRdb used MiXCR to reprocess the reads, holding one entry per CDR3 protein. The sample consists of approximately 500,000 distinct CDR3 sequences, about 15% of them appearing once. Sequenced: CD8+ T cells from PBMCs. The source of these receptors is a human donor in good health (CMV status not recorded). Some clones in this sample may be carry-over from other donors' samples. CDR3s include the opening cysteine and the closing phenylalanine or tryptophan. A D gene is named only where the DNA matches it firmly. The size field is filled for only some rows; it gives once, few, many or a size class.

v_gene: TRBV6-5
j_gene: TRBJ2-5
d_gene: NA
abundance: many
CDR3nt: TGTGCCAGCAGTTCGGCGCGGAAGGGGCGGGAGACCCAGTACTTC
CDR3aa: CASSSARKGRETQYF

v_gene: TRBV29-1
j_gene: TRBJ2-1
d_gene: TRBD2
abundance: many
CDR3nt: TGCAGCGTGAGCCTGAGCGGGGGTGAGCAGTTCTTC
CDR3aa: CSVSLSGGEQFF

v_gene: TRBV7-8
j_gene: TRBJ2-7
d_gene: NA
abundance: once
CDR3nt: TGTGCAATCGCAGAACCGACAGGAGAAATGTGCGAGCAGTACTTC
CDR3aa: CAIAEPTGEMCEQYF

v_gene: TRBV27
j_gene: TRBJ2-1
d_gene: NA
abundance: NA
CDR3nt: TGTGCCAGCAGTTATAGCAGGGGTCTCTCCTACAATGAGCAGTTCTTC
CDR3aa: CASSYSRGLSYNEQFF

v_gene: TRBV28
j_gene: TRBJ2-4
d_gene: TRBD2
abundance: NA
CDR3nt: TGTGCCAGCAGACCGTCGACTAGCGGTCCCAAAAACATTCAGTACTTC
CDR3aa: CASRPSTSGPKNIQYF

v_gene: TRBV7-3
j_gene: TRBJ1-2
d_gene: TRBD1
abundance: many
CDR3nt: TGTGCCAGCAGCCCCGGACAGGGAGCTGTTGGCTACACCTTC
CDR3aa: CASSPGQGAVGYTF

v_gene: TRBV28
j_gene: TRBJ1-2
d_gene: NA
abundance: NA
CDR3nt: TGTGCCAGCAGTTCCCTCTCGTACTCCTCCAGTCGCTACACCTTC
CDR3aa: CASSSLSYSSSRYTF

v_gene: TRBV6-6
j_gene: TRBJ1-5
d_gene: NA
abundance: many
CDR3nt: TGTGCCAGCAGTGCCCCTCGGGGGTTATATCAGCCCCAGCATTTT
CDR3aa: CASSAPRGLYQPQHF

v_gene: TRBV27
j_gene: TRBJ2-3
d_gene: NA
abundance: NA
CDR3nt: TGTGCCAGCATGAGGCGGGTACGAAGCACAGATACGCAGTATTTT
CDR3aa: CASMRRVRSTDTQYF

v_gene: TRBV27
j_gene: TRBJ2-7
d_gene: NA
abundance: many
CDR3nt: TGTGCCAGCGGGCCTACCGGGACCGGACGGGGCGAGCAGTACTTC
CDR3aa: CASGPTGTGRGEQYF

v_gene: TRBV6-6
j_gene: TRBJ1-1
d_gene: NA
abundance: NA
CDR3nt: TGTGCCAGCAGTTACATACGAAGGGGCGCGGACACTGAAGCTTTCTTT
CDR3aa: CASSYIRRGADTEAFF

v_gene: TRBV20-1
j_gene: TRBJ1-1
d_gene: NA
abundance: many
CDR3nt: TGCAGTGCTAGAGATCTGGGGTACACTGAAGCTTTCTTT
CDR3aa: CSARDLGYTEAFF

v_gene: TRBV5-1
j_gene: TRBJ2-1
d_gene: NA
abundance: few
CDR3nt: TGCGCCAGCAGCTTGGAGGTCAGGGGAGGGGATGAGCAGTTCTTC
CDR3aa: CASSLEVRGGDEQFF

v_gene: TRBV12-5
j_gene: TRBJ2-1
d_gene: TRBD2
abundance: many
CDR3nt: TGTGCTAGTGGTTTGGCCGGACTAGGAGGTTCTAATGAGCAGTTCTTC
CDR3aa: CASGLAGLGGSNEQFF

v_gene: TRBV12-5
j_gene: TRBJ1-1
d_gene: TRBD1
abundance: NA
CDR3nt: TGTGCTGGACAGGGGATGGGTGACGCTGAAGCTTTCTTT
CDR3aa: CAGQGMGDAEAFF

v_gene: TRBV5-1
j_gene: TRBJ2-1
d_gene: NA
abundance: NA
CDR3nt: TGCGCCAGCAGCTTGGGACAGGCCTACGGACTTCTAGCGAGGGGCTACAATGAGCAGTTCTTC
CDR3aa: CASSLGQAYGLLARGYNEQFF

v_gene: TRBV20-1
j_gene: TRBJ1-5
d_gene: NA
abundance: once
CDR3nt: TGCAGTGCTAGAGTCCAGGGATGGCGGCAGCCCCAGCATTTT
CDR3aa: CSARVQGWRQPQHF

v_gene: TRBV28
j_gene: TRBJ1-1
d_gene: NA
abundance: many
CDR3nt: TGTGCCAGCAGCTTTAGAGGTACGGACACTGAAGCTTTCTTT
CDR3aa: CASSFRGTDTEAFF

v_gene: TRBV28
j_gene: TRBJ2-7
d_gene: NA
abundance: NA
CDR3nt: TGTGCCAGCACTTCGAGCCGCTACGAGCAGTACTTC
CDR3aa: CASTSSRYEQYF

v_gene: TRBV14
j_gene: TRBJ2-7
d_gene: TRBD1
abundance: few
CDR3nt: TGTGCCAGCAGCCAAGGGACAGGTGCAAGCTACGAGCAGTACTTC
CDR3aa: CASSQGTGASYEQYF

v_gene: TRBV15
j_gene: TRBJ2-7
d_gene: TRBD1
abundance: many
CDR3nt: TGTGCCACCAGCGAAGACAGGGCCTACGAGCAGTACTTC
CDR3aa: CATSEDRAYEQYF

v_gene: TRBV19
j_gene: TRBJ1-1
d_gene: NA
abundance: few
CDR3nt: TGTGCCAGTACGGGGGATTTCCCCCCCGAAGCTTTCTTT
CDR3aa: CASTGDFPPEAFF

v_gene: TRBV12-3/TRBV12-4
j_gene: TRBJ1-1
d_gene: NA
abundance: many
CDR3nt: TGTGCCAGTTGGGGGGCTGAAGCTTTCTTT
CDR3aa: CASWGAEAFF

v_gene: TRBV10-3
j_gene: TRBJ1-1
d_gene: NA
abundance: NA
CDR3nt: TGTGCCATCAGCAGGGGCAGGGGCTTGAACACTGAAGCTTTCTTT
CDR3aa: CAISRGRGLNTEAFF

v_gene: TRBV28
j_gene: TRBJ2-3
d_gene: NA
abundance: few
CDR3nt: TGTGCCAGCAGTTTAGGCACCCACTTGAAGGGCCCTAGCACAGATACGCAGTATTTT
CDR3aa: CASSLGTHLKGPSTDTQYF

v_gene: TRBV28
j_gene: TRBJ2-1
d_gene: TRBD2
abundance: NA
CDR3nt: TGTGCAAGCACCCTAGCGGTAGATTATAATGAGCAGTTCTTC
CDR3aa: CASTLAVDYNEQFF

v_gene: TRBV27
j_gene: TRBJ1-1
d_gene: TRBD1
abundance: NA
CDR3nt: TGTGCCAGCAGTCCCGATTCGACAGGGCGTATATTAGGAGCTTTCTTT
CDR3aa: CASSPDSTGRILGAFF

v_gene: TRBV19
j_gene: TRBJ1-1
d_gene: NA
abundance: NA
CDR3nt: TGTGCCAGTTATGGGCCTCAGTACCTAGCTTTCTTT
CDR3aa: CASYGPQYLAFF

v_gene: TRBV28
j_gene: TRBJ1-5
d_gene: NA
abundance: many
CDR3nt: TGTGCCAGCAGCCTTCTGGACAGCTATCAGCCCCAGCATTTT
CDR3aa: CASSLLDSYQPQHF

v_gene: TRBV2
j_gene: TRBJ2-2
d_gene: NA
abundance: many
CDR3nt: TGTGCCAGCAGCAGCGGAGGGATTTACACCGGGGAGCTGTTTTTT
CDR3aa: CASSSGGIYTGELFF

v_gene: TRBV7-9
j_gene: TRBJ1-5
d_gene: NA
abundance: many
CDR3nt: TGTGCCAGCGCGGGGACGTCCGGGTTTAAGGGCGATCAGCCCCAGCATTTT
CDR3aa: CASAGTSGFKGDQPQHF

v_gene: TRBV12-3/TRBV12-4
j_gene: TRBJ2-7
d_gene: TRBD2
abundance: few
CDR3nt: TGTGCCAGCAGCCTGAGCGGGAGGGCCCCCAGCTCCTACGAGCAGTACTTC
CDR3aa: CASSLSGRAPSSYEQYF

v_gene: TRBV10-1
j_gene: TRBJ2-3
d_gene: NA
abundance: few
CDR3nt: TGCGCCAGCAGTTACACAGTGGCAGATACGCAGTATTTT
CDR3aa: CASSYTVADTQYF

v_gene: TRBV27
j_gene: TRBJ2-2
d_gene: NA
abundance: many
CDR3nt: TGTGCCAGCAGTTTTCGGACGGGCACCGGGGAGCTGTTTTTT
CDR3aa: CASSFRTGTGELFF

v_gene: TRBV4-1
j_gene: TRBJ2-5
d_gene: TRBD1
abundance: few
CDR3nt: TGCGCCAGCAGCCAAGACGAGACAGGGGCTGAGACCCAGTACTTC
CDR3aa: CASSQDETGAETQYF

v_gene: TRBV4-1
j_gene: TRBJ2-5
d_gene: TRBD2
abundance: many
CDR3nt: TGCGCCAGCAGCCAAGAAAGGACTAGCGGGAGAGATAGTGGAGAGACCCAGTACTTC
CDR3aa: CASSQERTSGRDSGETQYF

v_gene: TRBV7-8
j_gene: TRBJ1-1
d_gene: TRBD1
abundance: many
CDR3nt: TGTGCCAGCAGCGAGCGGACAGGGTTGAAAACTGAAGCTTTCTTT
CDR3aa: CASSERTGLKTEAFF

v_gene: TRBV7-8
j_gene: TRBJ2-7
d_gene: TRBD1
abundance: many
CDR3nt: TGTGCCAGCAGCTTAACAGGGACAGGAGCCTACGAGCAGTACTTC
CDR3aa: CASSLTGTGAYEQYF

v_gene: TRBV6-1
j_gene: TRBJ1-2
d_gene: TRBD1
abundance: few
CDR3nt: TGTGCCAGCAGTCGTGACTCGACAGGGGGGTATGGCTACACCTTC
CDR3aa: CASSRDSTGGYGYTF

v_gene: TRBV9
j_gene: TRBJ2-1
d_gene: NA
abundance: few
CDR3nt: TGTGCCAGCAGCGTAAGTGGTCACACTCCTCGGAATGAGCAGTTCTTC
CDR3aa: CASSVSGHTPRNEQFF

v_gene: TRBV20-1
j_gene: TRBJ2-2
d_gene: NA
abundance: few
CDR3nt: TGCAGTGCTAGTCTTTCCGAGCCCAGCACCGGGGAGCTGTTTTTT
CDR3aa: CSASLSEPSTGELFF

v_gene: TRBV27
j_gene: TRBJ2-5
d_gene: NA
abundance: NA
CDR3nt: TGTGCCAGCAGTGAGTTGAGGGAAGTGGGAGAGACCCAGTACTTC
CDR3aa: CASSELREVGETQYF

v_gene: TRBV20-1
j_gene: TRBJ1-1
d_gene: NA
abundance: few
CDR3nt: TGCAGTGCTCCCACGGGTGAAGCTTTCTTT
CDR3aa: CSAPTGEAFF

v_gene: TRBV6-5
j_gene: TRBJ1-1
d_gene: NA
abundance: few
CDR3nt: TGTGCCAGCAGGGGAACAGTTTCGAACACTGAAGCTTTCTTT
CDR3aa: CASRGTVSNTEAFF

v_gene: TRBV7-9
j_gene: TRBJ1-4
d_gene: NA
abundance: few
CDR3nt: TGTGCCAGCAGCCTTGGACAGCAAAAACTGTTTTTT
CDR3aa: CASSLGQQKLFF

v_gene: TRBV12-3/TRBV12-4
j_gene: TRBJ2-2
d_gene: TRBD2
abundance: few
CDR3nt: TGTGCCAGCAGGCCGGGACTAGCGGAGACCGGGGAGCTGTTTTTT
CDR3aa: CASRPGLAETGELFF

v_gene: TRBV7-9
j_gene: TRBJ2-7
d_gene: NA
abundance: few
CDR3nt: TGTGCCAGCAGCCAACGGAGCGCCTACGAGCAGTACTTC
CDR3aa: CASSQRSAYEQYF

v_gene: TRBV9
j_gene: TRBJ2-3
d_gene: TRBD2
abundance: once
CDR3nt: TGTGCCAGCAGCGTAGGGGTAGCGGGGGGGATCACAGATACGCAGTATTTT
CDR3aa: CASSVGVAGGITDTQYF

v_gene: TRBV4-2
j_gene: TRBJ2-7
d_gene: TRBD2
abundance: many
CDR3nt: TGTGCCAGCAGCCAGACGACTAGCGTCACCTACGAGCAGTACTTC
CDR3aa: CASSQTTSVTYEQYF

v_gene: TRBV27
j_gene: TRBJ1-2
d_gene: TRBD1
abundance: NA
CDR3nt: TGTGCCAGCAGTACAGGGGGATATTATGGCTACACCTTC
CDR3aa: CASSTGGYYGYTF

v_gene: TRBV10-3
j_gene: TRBJ2-1
d_gene: TRBD2
abundance: few
CDR3nt: TGTGCCATCAGTGAGTCTGGGGGGGGGAAGGACAATGAGCAGTTCTTC
CDR3aa: CAISESGGGKDNEQFF

v_gene: TRBV4-1
j_gene: TRBJ2-1
d_gene: NA
abundance: many
CDR3nt: TGCGCCAGCAGCCCGAGACAGTACGATGAGCAGTTCTTC
CDR3aa: CASSPRQYDEQFF

v_gene: TRBV28
j_gene: TRBJ2-5
d_gene: TRBD1
abundance: few
CDR3nt: TGTGCCAGCAGTCGGGGGACAGGGGAGATTCAGACCCAGTACTTC
CDR3aa: CASSRGTGEIQTQYF